This T cell receptor (beta chain) originates from a study of CD8+ T cells in alopecia areata. Sequencing templates came from extracted RNA that was reverse transcribed into cDNA. TCRdb keeps only in-frame clones here, not all; method: immunoSEQ multiplex PCR. This sample comprises 270,000 or so clones, none seen once only. The sorting of pooled cutaneous lymph node cells relied on CD4, CD8alpha, NKG2D, NKG2ACE and other markers. This clone has ten or more counts. Its antigen is undetermined. Germline and genes: mouse. Read coverage stops 4 residues before the CDR3 terminus; the germline J gene supplies the remainder. Study-level results: Lesional tissue from the scalp (especially in alopecia totalis/universalis) showed higher clonality than normal scalp. Unlike in mice, where it was clearer, TCR sharing across patients was less clear, possibly HLA-related.

The CDR3 is 14 residues long. Germline V gene lookup returns CDR1 SNHLY and CDR2 FYNGKV (reference sequence). The V end lost 6 bases, the J end lost 1 base, and 10 bases lay between the germline ends. This chain connects TRBV3 to TRBJ2-1, with a weak D call TRBD1 (6 bases). The material sequenced was CD4+ T cells sorted from a lymph node. This clonotype was sampled from a C3H/HeJ mouse with alopecia areata. For this mouse line, the MHC haplotype is H2-k. The CDR3 DNA, read in part, is TGTGCCAGCAGGCCGGGACAAAACTATGCT. Translating it yields CASRPGQNYA. In full, the CDR3 reads CASRPGQNYAEQFF. Combining the CDR3 with reference TRBV3 and TRBJ2-1 gives the whole variable domain GPKVLQIPSHQIIDMGQMVTLNCDPVSNHLYFYWYKQILGQQMEFLVNFYNGKVMEKSKLFKDQFSVERPDGSYFTLKIQPTALEDSAVYFCASRPGQNYAEQFFGPGTRLTVL.